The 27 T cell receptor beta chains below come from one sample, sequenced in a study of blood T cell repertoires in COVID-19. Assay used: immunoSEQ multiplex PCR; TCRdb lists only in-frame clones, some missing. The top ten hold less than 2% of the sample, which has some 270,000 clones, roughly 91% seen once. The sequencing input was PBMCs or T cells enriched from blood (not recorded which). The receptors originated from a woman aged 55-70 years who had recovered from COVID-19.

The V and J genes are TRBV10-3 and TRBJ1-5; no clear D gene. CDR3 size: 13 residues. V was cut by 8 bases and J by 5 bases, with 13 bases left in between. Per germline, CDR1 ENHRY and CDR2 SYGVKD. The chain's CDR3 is CAIRGGQDQPQHF. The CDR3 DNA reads TGTGCCATCCGCGGAGGTCAGGATCAGCCCCAGCATTTT.

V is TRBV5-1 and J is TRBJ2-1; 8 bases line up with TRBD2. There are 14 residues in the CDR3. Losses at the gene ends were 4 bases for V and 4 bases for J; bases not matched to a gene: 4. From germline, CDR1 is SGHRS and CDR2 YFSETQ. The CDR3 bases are TGCGCCAGCAGCCCAGGACTAGCTTACAATGAGCAGTTCTTC. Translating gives CASSPGLAYNEQFF.

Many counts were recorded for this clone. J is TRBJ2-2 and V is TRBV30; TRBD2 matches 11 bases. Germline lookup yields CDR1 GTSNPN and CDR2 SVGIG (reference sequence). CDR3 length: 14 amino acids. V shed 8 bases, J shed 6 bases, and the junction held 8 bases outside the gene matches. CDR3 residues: CAAPSGRQSGELFF. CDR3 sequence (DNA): TGTGCCGCCCCTAGCGGGAGGCAATCCGGGGAGCTGTTTTTT. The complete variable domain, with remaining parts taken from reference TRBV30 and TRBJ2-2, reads SQTIHQWPATLVQPVGSPLSLECTVEGTSNPNLYWYRQAAGRGLQLLFYSVGIGQISSEVPQNLSASRPQDRQFILSSKKLLLSDSGFYLCAAPSGRQSGELFFGEGSRLTVL.

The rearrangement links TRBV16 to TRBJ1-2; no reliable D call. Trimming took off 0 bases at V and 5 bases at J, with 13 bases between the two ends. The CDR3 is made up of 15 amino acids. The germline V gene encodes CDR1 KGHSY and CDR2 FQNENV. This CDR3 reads CASSQSSRSRYGYTF. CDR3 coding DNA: TGTGCCAGCAGCCAATCGTCTAGGAGCCGATATGGCTACACCTTC.

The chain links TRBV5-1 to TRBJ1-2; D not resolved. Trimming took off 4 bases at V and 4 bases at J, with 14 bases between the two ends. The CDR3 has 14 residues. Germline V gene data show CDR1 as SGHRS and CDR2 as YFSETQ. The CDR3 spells CASSPPGSSYGYTF. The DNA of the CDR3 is TGCGCCAGCAGCCCACCAGGATCCTCCTATGGCTACACCTTC.

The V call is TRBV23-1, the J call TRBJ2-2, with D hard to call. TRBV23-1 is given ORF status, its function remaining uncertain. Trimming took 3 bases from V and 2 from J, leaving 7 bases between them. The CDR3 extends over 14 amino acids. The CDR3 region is CASSQARNTGELFF. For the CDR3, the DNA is TGCGCCAGCAGTCAGGCTAGAAACACCGGGGAGCTGTTTTTT.

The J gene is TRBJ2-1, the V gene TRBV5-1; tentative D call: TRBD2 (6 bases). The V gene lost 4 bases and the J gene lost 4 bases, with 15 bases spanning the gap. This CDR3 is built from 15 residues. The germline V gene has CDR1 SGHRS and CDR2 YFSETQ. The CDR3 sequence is CASSEGGAQYNEQFF. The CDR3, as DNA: TGCGCCAGCAGCGAAGGAGGGGCCCAATACAATGAGCAGTTCTTC.

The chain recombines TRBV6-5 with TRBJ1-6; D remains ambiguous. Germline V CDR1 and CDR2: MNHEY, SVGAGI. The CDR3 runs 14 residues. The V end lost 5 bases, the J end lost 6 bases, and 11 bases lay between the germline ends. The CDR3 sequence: CASSRGTRNSPLHF. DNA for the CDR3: TGTGCCAGCAGTCGGGGAACTCGTAATTCACCCCTCCACTTT.

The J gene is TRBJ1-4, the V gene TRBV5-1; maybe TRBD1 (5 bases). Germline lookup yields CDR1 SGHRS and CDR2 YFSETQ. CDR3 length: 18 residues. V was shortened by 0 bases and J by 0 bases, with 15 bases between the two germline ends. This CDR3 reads CASSLVAVGLATNEKLFF. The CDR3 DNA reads TGCGCCAGCAGCTTGGTGGCGGTGGGGCTTGCAACTAATGAAAAACTGTTTTTT.

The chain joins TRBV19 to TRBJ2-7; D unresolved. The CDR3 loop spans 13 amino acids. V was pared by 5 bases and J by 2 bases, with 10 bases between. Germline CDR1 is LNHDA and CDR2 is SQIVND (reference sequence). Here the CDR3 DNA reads TGTGCCAGTAGTCGAGCCGACACCTACGAGCAGTACTTC. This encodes CASSRADTYEQYF.

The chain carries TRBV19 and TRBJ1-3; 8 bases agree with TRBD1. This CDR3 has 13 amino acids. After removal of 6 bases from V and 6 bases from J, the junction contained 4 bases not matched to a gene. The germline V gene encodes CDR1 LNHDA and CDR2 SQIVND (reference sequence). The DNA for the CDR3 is TGTGCCAGTAGCCAGACAGGGGCAAACACCATATATTTT. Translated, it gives CASSQTGANTIYF.

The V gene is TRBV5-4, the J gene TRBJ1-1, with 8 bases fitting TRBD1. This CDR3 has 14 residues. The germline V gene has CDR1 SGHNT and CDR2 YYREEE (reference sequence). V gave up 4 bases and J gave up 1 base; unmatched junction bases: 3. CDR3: CASSQGQANTEAFF. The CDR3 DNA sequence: TGTGCCAGCAGCCAGGGACAGGCGAACACTGAAGCTTTCTTT.

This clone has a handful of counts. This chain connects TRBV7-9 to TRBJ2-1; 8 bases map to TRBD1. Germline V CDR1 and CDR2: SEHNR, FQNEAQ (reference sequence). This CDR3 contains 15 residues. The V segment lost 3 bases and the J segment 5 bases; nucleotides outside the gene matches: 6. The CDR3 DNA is TGTGCCAGCAGCTTGCGACAGGGGCGAAACAATGAGCAGTTCTTC. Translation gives CASSLRQGRNNEQFF.

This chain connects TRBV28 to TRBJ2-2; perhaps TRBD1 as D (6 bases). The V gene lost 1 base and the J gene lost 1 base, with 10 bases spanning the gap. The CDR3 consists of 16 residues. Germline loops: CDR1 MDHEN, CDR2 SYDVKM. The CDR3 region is CASSLFGTLNTGELFF. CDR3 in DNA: TGTGCCAGCAGTTTATTTGGGACATTGAACACCGGGGAGCTGTTTTTT.

Here the CDR3 reads CASSPPGRPYEQYF. The CDR3 DNA reads TGCGCCAGCAGCCCCCCAGGGAGGCCCTACGAGCAGTACTTC. V usage is TRBV5-1 and J usage is TRBJ2-7; TRBD2 might be the D (6 bases). The CDR3 is 14 amino acids. The germline V and J ends were trimmed by 4 bases and 2 bases, with 13 bases remaining between them. Per germline, CDR1 SGHRS and CDR2 YFSETQ.

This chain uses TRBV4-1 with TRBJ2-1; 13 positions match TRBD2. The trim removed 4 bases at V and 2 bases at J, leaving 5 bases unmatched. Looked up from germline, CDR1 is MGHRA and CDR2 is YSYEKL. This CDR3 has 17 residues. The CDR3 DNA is TGCGCCAGCAGCCGCCTACTAGCGGGAGGGCCCTACAATGAGCAGTTCTTC. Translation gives CASSRLLAGGPYNEQFF.

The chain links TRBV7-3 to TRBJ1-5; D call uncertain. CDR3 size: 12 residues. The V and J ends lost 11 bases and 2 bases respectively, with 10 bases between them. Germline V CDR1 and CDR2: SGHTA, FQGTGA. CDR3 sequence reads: CAGYTGNQPQHF. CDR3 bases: TGTGCCGGGTACACAGGCAATCAGCCCCAGCATTTT. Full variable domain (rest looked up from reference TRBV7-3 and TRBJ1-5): GAGVSQTPSNKVTEKGKYVELRCDPISGHTALYWYRQSLGQGPEFLIYFQGTGAADDSGLPNDRFFAVRPEGSVSTLKIQRTERGDSAVYLCAGYTGNQPQHFGDGTRLSIL.

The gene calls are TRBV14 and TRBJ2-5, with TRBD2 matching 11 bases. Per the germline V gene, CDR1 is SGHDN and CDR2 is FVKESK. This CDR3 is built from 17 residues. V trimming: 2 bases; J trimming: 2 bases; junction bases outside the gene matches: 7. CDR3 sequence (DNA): TGTGCCAGCAGCCAATGGATGACTAGCGGGGCACAAGAGACCCAGTACTTC. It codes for CASSQWMTSGAQETQYF.

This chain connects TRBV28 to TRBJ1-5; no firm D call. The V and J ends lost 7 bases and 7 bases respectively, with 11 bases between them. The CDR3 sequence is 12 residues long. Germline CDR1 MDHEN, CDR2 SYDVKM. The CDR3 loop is CASNLPYQPQHF. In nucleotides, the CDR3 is TGTGCCAGCAATCTCCCCTACCAGCCCCAGCATTTT.

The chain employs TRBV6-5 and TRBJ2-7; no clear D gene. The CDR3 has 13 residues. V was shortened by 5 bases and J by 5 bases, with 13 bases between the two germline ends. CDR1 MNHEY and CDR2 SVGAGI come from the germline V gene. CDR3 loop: CASSRAHSDEQYF. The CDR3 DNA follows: TGTGCCAGCAGTCGAGCTCACTCGGACGAGCAGTACTTC.

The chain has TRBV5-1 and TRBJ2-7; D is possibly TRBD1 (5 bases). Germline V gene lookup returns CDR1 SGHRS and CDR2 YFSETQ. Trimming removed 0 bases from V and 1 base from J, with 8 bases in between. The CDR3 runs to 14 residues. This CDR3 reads CASSLGGRSYEQYF. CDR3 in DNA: TGCGCCAGCAGCTTGGGGGGCCGGTCCTACGAGCAGTACTTC.

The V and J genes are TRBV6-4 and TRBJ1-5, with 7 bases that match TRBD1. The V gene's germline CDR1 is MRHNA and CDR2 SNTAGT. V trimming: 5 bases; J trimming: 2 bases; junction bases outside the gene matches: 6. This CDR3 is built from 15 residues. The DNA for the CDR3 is TGTGCCAGCAGTCACACACAGGGGCGCAATCAGCCCCAGCATTTT. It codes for CASSHTQGRNQPQHF.

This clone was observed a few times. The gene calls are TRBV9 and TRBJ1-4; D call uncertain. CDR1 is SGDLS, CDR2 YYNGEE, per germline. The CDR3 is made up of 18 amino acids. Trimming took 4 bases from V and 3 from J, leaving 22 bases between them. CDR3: CASSTTHGLPPANEKLFF. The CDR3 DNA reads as TGTGCCAGCAGCACTACTCACGGTCTCCCGCCGGCTAATGAAAAACTGTTTTTT. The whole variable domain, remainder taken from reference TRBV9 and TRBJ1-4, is DSGVTQTPKHLITATGQRVTLRCSPRSGDLSVYWYQQSLDQGLQFLIQYYNGEERAKGNILERFSAQQFPDLHSELNLSSLELGDSALYFCASSTTHGLPPANEKLFFGSGTQLSVL.

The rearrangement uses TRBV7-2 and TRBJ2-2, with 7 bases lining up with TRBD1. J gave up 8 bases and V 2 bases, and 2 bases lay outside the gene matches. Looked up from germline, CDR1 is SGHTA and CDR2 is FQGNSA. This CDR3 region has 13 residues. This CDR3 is CASSLQGVGELFF. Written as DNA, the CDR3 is TGTGCCAGCAGCTTACAGGGGGTTGGGGAGCTGTTTTTT.

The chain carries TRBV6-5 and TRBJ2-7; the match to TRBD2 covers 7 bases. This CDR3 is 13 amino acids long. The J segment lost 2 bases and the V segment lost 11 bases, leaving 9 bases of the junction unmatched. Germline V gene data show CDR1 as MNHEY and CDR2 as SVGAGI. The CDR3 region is CASPTSVPYEQYF. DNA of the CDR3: TGTGCCTCCCCCACTAGCGTACCCTACGAGCAGTACTTC.

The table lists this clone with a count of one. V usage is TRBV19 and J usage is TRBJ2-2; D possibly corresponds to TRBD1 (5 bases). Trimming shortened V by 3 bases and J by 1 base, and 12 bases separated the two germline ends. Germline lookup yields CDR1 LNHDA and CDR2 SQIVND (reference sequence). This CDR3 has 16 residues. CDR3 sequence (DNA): TGTGCCAGTAGTATCAGGCAGGGTTGGAACACCGGGGAGCTGTTTTTT. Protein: CASSIRQGWNTGELFF.

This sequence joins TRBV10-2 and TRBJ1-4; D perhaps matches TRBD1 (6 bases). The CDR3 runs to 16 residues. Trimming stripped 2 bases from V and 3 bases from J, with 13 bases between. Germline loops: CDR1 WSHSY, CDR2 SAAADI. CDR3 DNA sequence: TGCGCCAGCAGTGAGACAGGGCGACTCTCTAATGAAAAACTGTTTTTT. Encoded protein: CASSETGRLSNEKLFF.